This T cell receptor (beta chain) came from a study of T-cell reconstitution after alpha-beta-depleted transplantation in children. Study findings and constraints: At the one-year point after transplant, T-cell counts and TCRbeta diversity were found to come mostly from T cells that had been newly produced. From surviving recipient T cells and thymic progenitors came the high day-60 TCRbeta diversity observed in some patients. Reportedly, only several hundred clones from non-depleted graft cells drove alpha-beta T-cell counts at about two months.

This CDR3 region has 13 residues. V was pared by 7 bases and J by 8 bases, with 17 bases between. The germline gives CDR1 ENHRY, CDR2 SYGVKD. The library targeted TCRbeta and was prepared with unique molecular identifiers. A single record per CDR3 protein comes from TCRdb applying MiXCR to the PCR reads. The data contain approximately 980,000 distinct CDR3 sequences, roughly 29% of them singletons. For this clonotype: The antigen remains undetermined.

The gene calls are TRBV10-3 and TRBJ1-2; weak D call: TRBD1 (5 bases). The sample here was PBMCs, mostly from graft donor cells, taken 360 days after TCRalphabeta/CD19-depleted stem cell transplant. This receptor was identified in a boy in the first two years of life who had a stem cell transplant for SCID, so the T cells may come from the graft donor. The CDR3 DNA sequence: TGTGCCATCACCGCAGGGCCGTCGGAGGGCTACACCTTC. Its translation: CAITAGPSEGYTF.